The text below deals with one T cell receptor beta chain. Germline loops: CDR1 MNHNY, CDR2 SVGAGI (reference sequence). This CDR3 contains 13 residues. Trimming shortened V by 6 bases and J by 4 bases, and 13 bases separated the two germline ends. The sample is drawn from a study of cytotoxic CD8 clonotypes in ibrutinib-treated CLL. Profiled with immunoSEQ multiplex PCR; TCRdb holds only in-frame clones, not every one. The sample carries approximately 150,000 clones, roughly 84% recorded once. This rearrangement joins TRBV6-6 to TRBJ2-7; D is possibly TRBD2 (5 bases). The input for sequencing was PBMCs, taken at disease progression, from a patient treated with ibrutinib. The TCR was taken from a human donor with chronic lymphocytic leukemia. The CDR3 DNA reads TGTGCCAGCAGGGGCCCAGGAGGATACGAGCAGTACTTC. It encodes CASRGPGGYEQYF.